These 20 T cell receptor beta chains share one sample of origin, sequenced in a study of T cell changes during pregnancy in multiple sclerosis (dated by TCRdb to the late 2010s). Receptor libraries were prepared by the immunoSEQ multiplex PCR assay. As stored in TCRdb, this immuneACCESS dataset retains in-frame rearrangements with V and J assigned. A fraction of the clones does not appear; measured against another copy, unresolved V genes explain less than half of the discrepancy, and the remainder lacks a known reason. This sample has 45,000 to 70,000 clones in its table, and roughly 90% of those were observed once. The biggest ten clones account for 0.6% to 0.7% of the sample. The source material was CD4+ T cells from peripheral blood mononuclear cells, sampled after pregnancy. Every receptor here comes from a female donor with multiple sclerosis, enrolled in a pregnancy study.

This CDR3 is CASSEPAGGPGELFF. The DNA of the CDR3 is TGTGCCAGCAGCGAACCTGCGGGGGGCCCCGGGGAGCTGTTTTTT. The chain has TRBV7-3 and TRBJ2-2, with 8 bases lining up with TRBD2. With V trimmed by 5 bases and J by 6 bases, 8 bases remained unmatched. CDR3 length equals 15 residues. CDR1 is SGHTA and CDR2 is FQGTGA in the germline V gene.

This clone has just one count. The J gene is TRBJ2-5, the V gene TRBV5-1, with TRBD2 identical over 9 bases. This CDR3 has 14 amino acids. The trim removed 5 bases at V and 3 bases at J, leaving 5 bases unmatched. CDR1 and CDR2 (germline): SGHRS, YFSETQ. The CDR3 DNA reads as TGCGCCAGCAGGATGGGCGGGGGGGAAGAGACCCAGTACTTC. As protein: CASRMGGGEETQYF.

The rearrangement joins TRBV7-9 to TRBJ1-4; D gene unclear. Germline V lookup: CDR1 SEHNR, CDR2 FQNEAQ (reference sequence). This CDR3 is built from 13 residues. V was clipped by 6 bases and J by 5 bases, with 10 bases between them. CDR3 bases: TGTGCCAGCAGTTTCTATCCCAATGAAAAACTGTTTTTT. Translating gives CASSFYPNEKLFF.

The chain couples TRBV6-5 to TRBJ2-7; D is perhaps TRBD1 (5 bases). V was cut by 5 bases and J by 1 base, with 12 bases left in between. There are 14 residues in the CDR3. CDR1 and CDR2 from the germline V gene are MNHEY and SVGAGI. The CDR3 DNA follows: TGTGCCAGCAGTCAACCAGGGTTTTCCTACGAGCAGTACTTC. Amino acids: CASSQPGFSYEQYF.

This chain uses TRBV4-1 with TRBJ2-7; TRBD2 agrees at 10 bases. The CDR3 extends over 15 amino acids. CDR1 is MGHRA and CDR2 is YSYEKL in the germline V gene. Trimming cost V 3 bases and J 8 bases; bases outside gene matches: 10. The DNA of the CDR3 is TGCGCCAGCAGCCATCAAGCGGGGGGGCCCGCCAAGCAGTACTTC. Translated, it gives CASSHQAGGPAKQYF.

This sequence joins TRBV29-1 and TRBJ1-2; D is unresolved. The CDR3 extends over 11 amino acids. V shed 3 bases and J shed 5 bases, with 7 bases lying between them. CDR1 is SQVTM and CDR2 is ANQGSEA in the germline V gene. The CDR3 bases are TGCAGCGTTGACCCGGGGTATGGCTACACCTTC. Amino acid sequence: CSVDPGYGYTF.

The V gene is TRBV7-2, the J gene TRBJ2-7; 8 nucleotides agree with TRBD2. The CDR3 length is 15 residues. Germline V gene lookup returns CDR1 SGHTA and CDR2 FQGNSA. Trimming cost V 5 bases and J 6 bases; bases outside gene matches: 12. The CDR3 reads CASSGLSGGALEQYF. CDR3 DNA: TGTGCCAGCAGCGGTTTAAGCGGGGGAGCTCTCGAGCAGTACTTC.

The chain recombines TRBV7-3 with TRBJ2-5, with 8 positions matching TRBD2. J gave up 4 bases and V 5 bases, and 9 bases lay outside the gene matches. CDR1 SGHTA and CDR2 FQGTGA come from the germline V gene. There are 15 residues in the CDR3. CDR3 region: CASSREAGALETQYF. CDR3 nucleotides: TGTGCCAGCAGCAGAGAAGCGGGGGCCCTAGAGACCCAGTACTTC.

This chain uses TRBV7-2 with TRBJ1-2, with 9 bases matching TRBD1. The CDR3 is 14 amino acids. Germline loops: CDR1 SGHTA, CDR2 FQGNSA. J gave up 6 bases and V 7 bases, and 9 bases lay outside the gene matches. CDR3 residues: CASTVTGGENGYTF. The CDR3, as DNA: TGTGCCAGCACAGTAACAGGGGGCGAAAATGGCTACACCTTC.

The CDR3 loop reads CAIQTGSQETQYF. CDR3 in DNA: TGTGCCATCCAGACAGGGTCCCAAGAGACCCAGTACTTC. The V call is TRBV10-3, the J call TRBJ2-5; 7 bases are a match to TRBD1. Germline values: CDR1 ENHRY, CDR2 SYGVKD. This CDR3 has 13 amino acids. Trimming at V came to 8 bases and at J to 1 base, leaving 4 bases not matched to a gene.

This chain joins TRBV9 and TRBJ2-3, with D unclear. Per germline, CDR1 SGDLS and CDR2 YYNGEE. The CDR3 covers 14 residues. V dropped 1 base and J dropped 0 bases, with 6 bases sitting between them. The CDR3 protein is CASSVLSSTDTQYF. The CDR3 nucleotides are TGTGCCAGCAGCGTACTATCTAGCACAGATACGCAGTATTTT.

The genes are TRBV11-1 and TRBJ2-1; 10 bases line up with TRBD2. Germline V gene data show CDR1 as SGHAT and CDR2 as FQDESV (reference sequence). CDR3 length: 14 amino acids. V shed 1 base and J 10 bases; nucleotides not matched to a gene: 4. CDR3 sequence reads: CASSLGLAGAEQFF. The CDR3 bases are TGTGCCAGCAGCTTAGGGCTAGCGGGGGCCGAGCAGTTCTTC.

The chain recombines TRBV12-5 with TRBJ1-2, with 10 bases lining up with TRBD1. This CDR3 has 15 residues. Germline CDR1 and CDR2: LGHNT and FRNRAP. The trim removed 1 base at V and 5 bases at J, leaving 4 bases unmatched. The CDR3: CASGLGDRGRYGYTF. The DNA for the CDR3 is TGTGCTAGTGGTTTGGGGGACAGGGGCAGGTATGGCTACACCTTC. The full variable domain, rest sourced from reference TRBV12-5 and TRBJ1-2, is DARVTQTPRHKVTEMGQEVTMRCQPILGHNTVFWYRQTMMQGLELLAYFRNRAPLDDSGMPKDRFSAEMPDATLATLKIQPSEPRDSAVYFCASGLGDRGRYGYTFGSGTRLTVV.

The chain joins TRBV18 to TRBJ1-1; TRBD1 agrees at 9 bases. The germline V gene has CDR1 KGHSH and CDR2 LQKENI. V lost 3 bases, J lost 4 bases, and 9 bases stayed unmatched. The CDR3 loop spans 16 amino acids. CDR3 residues: CASSPETGGLSTEAFF. CDR3 sequence (DNA): TGTGCCAGCTCACCGGAGACAGGGGGATTGAGCACTGAAGCTTTCTTT.

The chain couples TRBV12-5 to TRBJ1-1; the match to TRBD1 covers 10 bases. The ends lost 8 bases at V and 5 bases at J; junction bases unmatched: 5. CDR3 length equals 13 residues. Germline assignment: CDR1 LGHNT and CDR2 FRNRAP. In DNA form, the CDR3 reads TGTGCTAGTCGGGACAGGGGAGAAACTGAAGCTTTCTTT. Its protein product is CASRDRGETEAFF. Supplemented by reference TRBV12-5 and TRBJ1-1, the full variable domain reads DARVTQTPRHKVTEMGQEVTMRCQPILGHNTVFWYRQTMMQGLELLAYFRNRAPLDDSGMPKDRFSAEMPDATLATLKIQPSEPRDSAVYFCASRDRGETEAFFGQGTRLTVV.

The CDR3 loop is CASSQGQGADTQYF. CDR3 DNA sequence: TGTGCCAGCAGCCAGGGACAGGGGGCAGATACGCAGTATTTT. The chain links TRBV5-6 to TRBJ2-3; 11 nucleotides match TRBD1. V was pared by 4 bases and J by 4 bases, with 2 bases of the junction left unmatched. The CDR3 has 14 residues. Germline assignment: CDR1 SGHDT and CDR2 YYEEEE. Variable domain in full (rest from reference TRBV5-6 and TRBJ2-3): DAGVTQSPTHLIKTRGQQVTLRCSPKSGHDTVSWYQQALGQGPQFIFQYYEEEERQRGNFPDRFSGHQFPNYSSELNVNALLLGDSALYLCASSQGQGADTQYFGPGTRLTVL.

This sequence joins TRBV10-2 and TRBJ2-3; TRBD2 aligns across 11 bases. Per germline, CDR1 WSHSY and CDR2 SAAADI. Trimming removed 10 bases from V and 2 bases from J; junction bases left unmatched: 14. CDR3 length equals 17 residues. CDR3 amino acids: CATTQASGGPFTDTQYF. CDR3 coding DNA: TGCGCCACGACCCAAGCTAGCGGGGGGCCTTTCACAGATACGCAGTATTTT.

The chain is built from TRBV5-1 and TRBJ2-3; TRBD2 matches 13 bases. The CDR3 is 17 amino acids. Looked up from germline, CDR1 is SGHRS and CDR2 is YFSETQ. Unmatched junction bases numbered 8, after V lost 4 bases and J lost 3 bases. CDR3 loop: CASSPGLAGATTDTQYF. The CDR3 DNA sequence: TGCGCCAGCAGCCCTGGACTAGCGGGGGCAACGACAGATACGCAGTATTTT.

The CDR3 region is CASSGSGTGGTGELFF. Here the CDR3 DNA reads TGTGCCAGCAGCGGATCCGGGACAGGGGGCACCGGGGAGCTGTTTTTT. This chain uses TRBV9 with TRBJ2-2; 11 nucleotides match TRBD1. The CDR3 spans 16 residues. Germline trimming cut 3 bases from V and 4 bases from J; bases unmatched to any gene: 5. Per germline, CDR1 SGDLS and CDR2 YYNGEE.

Here the CDR3 reads CASSHGYRGVEETQYF. The CDR3 DNA is TGTGCCAGCAGCCATGGCTACAGGGGTGTAGAAGAGACCCAGTACTTC. The V and J genes are TRBV7-2 and TRBJ2-5; 7 bases line up with TRBD1. The ends lost 5 bases at V and 3 bases at J; junction bases unmatched: 12. The CDR3 length is 16 residues. Germline loops: CDR1 SGHTA, CDR2 FQGNSA.